Described below is a single TCR beta chain sequence and its context. Individuals aged about 18 to 95 years were recruited from around 22 US areas. This sample was taken from a study of blood T cell repertoires in COVID-19. Across the whole study: PBMCs, B-cell-depleted T cells, or T cells were the source of the cDNA or gDNA that made up the material.

Clones were sequenced by immunoSEQ multiplex PCR, and TCRdb holds only the in-frame ones, with some missing. The table records approximately 300,000 clones, 80% to 90% of them present only once. The specimen was PBMCs or T cells enriched from blood (not recorded which). This sequence originates from a woman aged 25 to 39 who had recovered from COVID-19.

In nucleotides, the CDR3 is TGTGCCAGCAGTCGTCCGGGACAGGGCCTAGAAGCTTTCTTT. Translation gives CASSRPGQGLEAFF. The chain joins TRBV7-2 to TRBJ1-1; 9 bases align to TRBD1. CDR3 length: 14 amino acids. The V gene's germline CDR1 is SGHTA and CDR2 FQGNSA. Trimming cost V 6 bases and J 8 bases; bases outside gene matches: 10.